This TCR beta chain was retrieved from a study of T cell repertoires in cytomegalovirus infection. This clonotype was detected ten times or more. From the reads, TCRdb called clonotypes with MiXCR, one entry per CDR3 protein. The top ten clones hold approximately 14% of a sample with hundreds of thousands of distinct CDR3 sequences, roughly 30% of them seen once. The CDR3 extends over 13 amino acids. Trimming took 5 bases from V and 0 from J, leaving 6 bases between them. V is TRBV12-3 or TRBV12-4 and J is TRBJ2-3; no clear D gene. The sequence derives from a human donor in good health (CMV status not recorded). Some clones in this sample may be carry-over from other donors' samples. The sequenced sample consisted of PBMCs. The chain's CDR3 is CASSLLSTDTQYF. The DNA of the CDR3 is TGTGCCAGCAGTCTCCTCAGCACAGATACGCAGTATTTT.